This entry lists 23 T cell receptor beta chains sequenced from one sample in a study of blood T cell repertoires in COVID-19. Sequencing was performed with immunoSEQ multiplex PCR; in TCRdb, only in-frame clones are kept and a portion is missing. The sample has about 280,000 clones; about four fifths are singletons. Sequencing was carried out using PBMCs or T cells enriched from blood (not recorded which). The receptor set was obtained from a man aged 35-49 years who had been exposed to COVID-19.

The chain uses TRBV4-1 and TRBJ1-1; D call uncertain. This CDR3 region has 14 residues. Trimming removed 1 base at V and 0 bases at J, with 6 bases between. Germline CDR1 and CDR2: MGHRA and YSYEKL. CDR3 in DNA: TGCGCCAGCAGCCAAGTCGGGATGAACACTGAAGCTTTCTTT. It specifies CASSQVGMNTEAFF.

The genes are TRBV7-2 and TRBJ2-7; the D gene is possibly TRBD1 (5 bases). Trimming left V 8 bases short and J 3 bases short, with 11 bases between. This CDR3 is built from 12 residues. Germline V gene sequence: CDR1 SGHTA, CDR2 FQGNSA. The CDR3 bases are TGTGCCAGCGGAAAGGGGTACTACGAGCAGTACTTC. Translating gives CASGKGYYEQYF. The complete variable domain, with remaining parts taken from reference TRBV7-2 and TRBJ2-7, reads GAGVSQSPSNKVTEKGKDVELRCDPISGHTALYWYRQSLGQGLEFLIYFQGNSAPDKSGLPSDRFSAERTGGSVSTLTIQRTQQEDSAVYLCASGKGYYEQYFGPGTRLTVT.

This clone has only a few counts. The CDR3, as DNA: TGTGCCAGTAGTTCCAGACAGGGGGCGACTTACGAGCAGTACTTC. Translating it yields CASSSRQGATYEQYF. The chain carries TRBV19 and TRBJ2-7; TRBD1 matches at 10 bases. CDR1 LNHDA and CDR2 SQIVND come from the germline V gene (reference sequence). Trimming removed 5 bases from V and 4 bases from J; junction bases left unmatched: 8. CDR3 length: 15 amino acids.

This clone was recorded only once. The rearrangement joins TRBV29-1 to TRBJ2-7; 10 nucleotides match TRBD2. Looked up from germline, CDR1 is SQVTM and CDR2 is ANQGSEA. The CDR3 extends over 14 amino acids. Unmatched junction bases numbered 6, after V lost 4 bases and J lost 3 bases. Written as DNA, the CDR3 is TGCAGCGTTGTCACTAGCGGGAAATACTACGAGCAGTACTTC. This sequence encodes CSVVTSGKYYEQYF.

The chain carries TRBV12-3 or TRBV12-4 and TRBJ2-3; D uncertain. V was trimmed by 5 bases and J by 6 bases, leaving 12 bases between them. The CDR3 runs to 13 residues. CDR3 loop: CASSVVSSDTQYF. DNA of the CDR3: TGTGCCAGCAGTGTTGTCAGTTCGGATACGCAGTATTTT.

This rearrangement joins TRBV5-1 to TRBJ1-3; D is undetermined. Looked up from germline, CDR1 is SGHRS and CDR2 is YFSETQ. Trimming left V 0 bases short and J 4 bases short, with 8 bases between. The length of the CDR3 is 14 residues. CDR3 sequence: CASSLGDGGNTIYF. CDR3 in DNA: TGCGCCAGCAGCTTGGGAGACGGGGGAAACACCATATATTTT.

The chain uses TRBV2 and TRBJ1-6; 7 bases map to TRBD1. Germline V gene lookup returns CDR1 SNHLY and CDR2 FYNNEI. The CDR3 is 15 residues long. J lost 9 bases, V lost 10 bases, and 15 bases had no gene match. CDR3 loop: CATNPGQALASPLHF. The CDR3 nucleotides are TGTGCCACCAATCCCGGACAGGCTTTAGCTTCACCCCTCCACTTT.

The rearrangement links TRBV29-1 to TRBJ1-5, with TRBD1 as a possible D gene (5 bases). Germline V CDR1 and CDR2: SQVTM, ANQGSEA. The CDR3 loop spans 17 amino acids. V was cut by 3 bases and J by 5 bases, with 23 bases left in between. As DNA, the CDR3 is TGCAGCGTTGACAAAAGCGTCGGCAGGGCTGGCGATCAGCCCCAGCATTTT. It codes for CSVDKSVGRAGDQPQHF.

The chain uses TRBV10-3 and TRBJ1-4; 7 nucleotides align to TRBD1. The CDR3 is 15 residues long. The germline V gene encodes CDR1 ENHRY and CDR2 SYGVKD. V gave up 4 bases and J gave up 5 bases; unmatched junction bases: 7. CDR3 nucleotides: TGTGCCATCAGTGCACAGGGGACAGTGAATGAAAAACTGTTTTTT. This sequence encodes CAISAQGTVNEKLFF.

This clone occurred a few times. The chain uses TRBV11-2 and TRBJ1-2, with 10 nucleotides matching TRBD1. CDR1 SGHAT and CDR2 FQNNGV come from the germline V gene. This CDR3 spans 14 amino acids. J gave up 8 bases and V 5 bases, and 8 bases lay outside the gene matches. In DNA form, the CDR3 reads TGTGCCAGCAGCCCGACTGGACAGGGGGGCGGCTACACCTTC. It translates to CASSPTGQGGGYTF.

The gene calls are TRBV5-1 and TRBJ2-5; D might be TRBD1 (6 bases). Germline CDR1 and CDR2: SGHRS and YFSETQ. The germline V and J ends were trimmed by 0 bases and 5 bases, with 17 bases remaining between them. CDR3 length: 16 amino acids. The CDR3 region is CASSLGQVVGSETQYF. The CDR3 nucleotides read TGCGCCAGCAGCTTGGGACAGGTGGTAGGCAGCGAGACCCAGTACTTC.

This chain links TRBV4-2 with TRBJ1-6, with unresolved D. V dropped 0 bases and J dropped 10 bases, with 16 bases sitting between them. The CDR3 is made up of 16 amino acids. In germline, CDR1 is LGHNA, CDR2 YNFKEQ. CDR3 coding DNA: TGTGCCAGCAGCCAAGAAGCGGGGTCACCGGGGTCACCCCTCCACTTT. Its protein product is CASSQEAGSPGSPLHF.

The chain is built from TRBV10-3 and TRBJ2-5, with 11 bases identical to TRBD2. There are 15 residues in the CDR3. The V gene's germline CDR1 is ENHRY and CDR2 SYGVKD. The ends lost 5 bases at V and 5 bases at J; junction bases unmatched: 7. This chain's CDR3 is CAISRLLAGEETQYF. CDR3 DNA: TGTGCCATCAGTCGCCTACTAGCGGGAGAGGAGACCCAGTACTTC.

DNA for the CDR3: TGTGCCAGCAGCCAAGATGCGTCACAGCCGAACGGCTACGAGCAGTACTTC. Translated, it gives CASSQDASQPNGYEQYF. The chain couples TRBV14 to TRBJ2-7, with D unclear. V gave up 0 bases and J gave up 3 bases, with 18 bases separating them. Germline V CDR1 and CDR2: SGHDN, FVKESK. CDR3 length: 17 amino acids.

The chain combines TRBV5-4 with TRBJ1-2, with TRBD1 matching over 10 bases. The CDR3 has 15 residues. The J segment lost 2 bases and the V segment lost 2 bases, leaving 3 bases of the junction unmatched. Germline CDR1 SGHNT, CDR2 YYREEE (reference sequence). The CDR3 bases are TGTGCCAGCAGCTTACGGGACAGGGGAAACTATGGCTACACCTTC. Encoded protein: CASSLRDRGNYGYTF.

The CDR3 is CASSLPGAPDTQYF. The CDR3 DNA reads as TGTGCCAGCAGCTTGCCAGGGGCGCCAGATACGCAGTATTTT. The gene calls are TRBV5-6 and TRBJ2-3; the D gene is possibly TRBD1 (6 bases). CDR1 is SGHDT, CDR2 YYEEEE, per germline. V was cut by 1 base and J by 4 bases, with 10 bases left in between. The CDR3 has 14 amino acids.

Note on this clone: A much bigger clone sits one base away, suggesting this may be a read error. The chain recombines TRBV27 with TRBJ1-3, with 8 bases aligning to TRBD1. The trim removed 6 bases at V and 2 bases at J, leaving 0 bases unmatched. Germline V gives CDR1 MNHEY, CDR2 SMNVEV (reference sequence). The CDR3 is 13 amino acids. CDR3 DNA sequence: TGTGCCAGCAGGACAGGGGCTGGAAACACCATATATTTT. It translates to CASRTGAGNTIYF.

This clone was counted only a few times. CDR3 sequence reads: CAIRGAGQVNQPQHF. CDR3 DNA: TGTGCCATCAGAGGGGCGGGACAGGTAAATCAGCCCCAGCATTTT. The chain combines TRBV10-3 with TRBJ1-5, with 8 bases aligning to TRBD1. This CDR3 has 15 amino acids. The V gene's germline CDR1 is ENHRY and CDR2 SYGVKD. After removal of 6 bases from V and 4 bases from J, the junction contained 8 bases not matched to a gene.

The V and J genes are TRBV7-8 and TRBJ2-2; 8 nucleotides line up with TRBD2. The CDR3 spans 17 residues. Germline assignment: CDR1 SGHVS and CDR2 FQNEAQ. Trimming cost V 3 bases and J 6 bases; bases outside gene matches: 12. The CDR3 bases are TGTGCCAGCAGCTTCCCGAGCGGGAGTGTCCGGGCCGGGGAGCTGTTTTTT. This sequence encodes CASSFPSGSVRAGELFF.

This clone has more than one count but fewer than ten. The chain links TRBV11-2 to TRBJ2-7; D gene uncertain. The V gene lost 3 bases and the J gene lost 2 bases, with 14 bases spanning the gap. The CDR3 sequence is 15 residues long. Germline CDR1 SGHAT, CDR2 FQNNGV. Written as DNA, the CDR3 is TGTGCCAGCAGCTTTGGTCTGGTTGCGGCCTACGAGCAGTACTTC. It is translated as CASSFGLVAAYEQYF. The full variable domain, in which reference TRBV11-2 and TRBJ2-7 provide the parts outside the CDR3, is EAGVAQSPRYKIIEKRQSVAFWCNPISGHATLYWYQQILGQGPKLLIQFQNNGVVDDSQLPKDRFSAERLKGVDSTLKIQPAKLEDSAVYLCASSFGLVAAYEQYFGPGTRLTVT.

The chain is built from TRBV7-6 and TRBJ2-1; 7 bases map to TRBD2. J gave up 4 bases and V 0 bases, and 9 bases lay outside the gene matches. Germline assignment: CDR1 SGHVS and CDR2 FNYEAQ. The CDR3 is 17 residues long. The CDR3 reads CASSLAPGDGRYNEQFF. The CDR3 nucleotides read TGTGCCAGCAGCTTAGCGCCTGGGGACGGGAGGTACAATGAGCAGTTCTTC.

This chain uses TRBV27 with TRBJ2-7; 8 nucleotides match TRBD2. V shed 3 bases, J shed 3 bases, and the junction held 7 bases outside the gene matches. Germline CDR1 MNHEY, CDR2 SMNVEV (reference sequence). The CDR3 totals 15 residues. The CDR3 region is CASSFRELAVYEQYF. Written as DNA, the CDR3 is TGTGCCAGCAGTTTCCGGGAACTAGCGGTCTACGAGCAGTACTTC.

V is TRBV6-5 and J is TRBJ2-7, with TRBD1 as a possible D gene (5 bases). The CDR3 has 12 residues. Trimming shortened V by 7 bases and J by 2 bases, and 9 bases separated the two germline ends. Germline V CDR1 and CDR2: MNHEY, SVGAGI. CDR3 sequence (DNA): TGTGCCAGCAAACAGGACACCTACGAGCAGTACTTC. Translated: CASKQDTYEQYF.